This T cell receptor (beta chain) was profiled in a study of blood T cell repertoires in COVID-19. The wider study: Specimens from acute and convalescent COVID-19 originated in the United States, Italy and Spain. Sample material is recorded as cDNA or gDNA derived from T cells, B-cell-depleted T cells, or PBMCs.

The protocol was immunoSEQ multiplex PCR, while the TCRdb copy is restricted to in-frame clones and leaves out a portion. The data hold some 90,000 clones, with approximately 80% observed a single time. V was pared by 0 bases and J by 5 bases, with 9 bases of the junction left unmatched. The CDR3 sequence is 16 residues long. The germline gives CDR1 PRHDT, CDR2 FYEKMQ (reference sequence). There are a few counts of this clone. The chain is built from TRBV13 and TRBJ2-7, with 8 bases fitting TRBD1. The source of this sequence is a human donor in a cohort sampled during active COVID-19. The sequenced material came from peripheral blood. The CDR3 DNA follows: TGTGCCAGCAGCTTAGGGGACAGGGCACCTTTAAACGAGCAGTACTTC. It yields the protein CASSLGDRAPLNEQYF.